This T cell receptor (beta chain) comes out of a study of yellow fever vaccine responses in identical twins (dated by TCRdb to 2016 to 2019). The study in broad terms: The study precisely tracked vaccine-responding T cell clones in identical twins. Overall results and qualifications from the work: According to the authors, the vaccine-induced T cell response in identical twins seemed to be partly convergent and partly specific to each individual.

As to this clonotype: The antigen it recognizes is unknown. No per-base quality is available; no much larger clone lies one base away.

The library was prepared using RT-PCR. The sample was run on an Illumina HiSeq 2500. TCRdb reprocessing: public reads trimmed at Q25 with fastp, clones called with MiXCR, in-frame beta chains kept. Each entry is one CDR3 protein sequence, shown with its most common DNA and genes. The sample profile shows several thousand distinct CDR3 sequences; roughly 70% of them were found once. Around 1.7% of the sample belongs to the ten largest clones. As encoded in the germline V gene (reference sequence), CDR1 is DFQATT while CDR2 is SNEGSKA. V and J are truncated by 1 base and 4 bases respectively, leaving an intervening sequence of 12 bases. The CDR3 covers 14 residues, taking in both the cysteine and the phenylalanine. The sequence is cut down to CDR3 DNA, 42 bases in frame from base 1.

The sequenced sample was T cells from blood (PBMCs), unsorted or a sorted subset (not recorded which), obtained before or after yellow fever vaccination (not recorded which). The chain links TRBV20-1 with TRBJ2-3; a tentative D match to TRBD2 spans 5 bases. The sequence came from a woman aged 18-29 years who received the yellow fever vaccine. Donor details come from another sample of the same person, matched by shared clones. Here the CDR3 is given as CSARGLPGADTQYF. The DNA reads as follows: TGCAGTGCTAGAGGACTCCCCGGGGCAGATACGCAGTATTTT.